This T cell receptor (beta chain) was captured in a study of identical twins. The CDR3 spans 14 residues. CDR1 is MNHEY, CDR2 SMNVEV, per germline (reference sequence). V was trimmed by 3 bases and J by 0 bases, leaving 9 bases between them. Using its own MiXCR run on the 5' RACE reads, TCRdb lists one record per CDR3 protein. The profile shows over 250,000 distinct CDR3 sequences, roughly 10% of them singletons. Healthy Caucasians alone served as donors. This clonotype came up many times. What it binds is not known. General study points: Surplus twin overlap in beta out-of-frame sequences was less pronounced. Those out-of-frame alpha sequences shared by twins showed an excess of low generation probability.

The same specimen was also included in a second study, on yellow fever vaccine responses in identical twins. That work states: Twins reportedly had a vaccine T cell response that seemed partly convergent, partly personalized.

Sequences were obtained from CD8+ T cells sorted from blood. The receptor was derived from a woman under 30 in good health. The V and J genes are TRBV27 and TRBJ2-7; D unresolved. CDR3 residues: CASSFFGPSYEQYF. CDR3 nucleotides: TGTGCCAGCAGTTTTTTCGGGCCCTCCTACGAGCAGTACTTC.